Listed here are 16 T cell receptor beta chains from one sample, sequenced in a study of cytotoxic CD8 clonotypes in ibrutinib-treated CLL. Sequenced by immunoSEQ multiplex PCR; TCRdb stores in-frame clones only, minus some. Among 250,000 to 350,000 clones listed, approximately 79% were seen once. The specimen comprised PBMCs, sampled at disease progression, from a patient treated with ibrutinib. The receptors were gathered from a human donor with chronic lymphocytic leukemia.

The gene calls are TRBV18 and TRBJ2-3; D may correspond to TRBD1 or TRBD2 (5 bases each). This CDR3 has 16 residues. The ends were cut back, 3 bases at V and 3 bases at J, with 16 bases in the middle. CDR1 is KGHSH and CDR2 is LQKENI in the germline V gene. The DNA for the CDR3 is TGTGCCAGCTCACCCCTGGGTGGCTGGGGGACAGATACGCAGTATTTT. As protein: CASSPLGGWGTDTQYF.

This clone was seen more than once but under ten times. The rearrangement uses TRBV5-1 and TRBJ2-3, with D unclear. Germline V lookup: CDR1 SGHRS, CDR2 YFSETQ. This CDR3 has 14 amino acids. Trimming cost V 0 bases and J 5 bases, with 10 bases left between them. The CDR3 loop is CASSLASVGDTQYF. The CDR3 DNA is TGCGCCAGCAGCTTGGCAAGCGTCGGAGATACGCAGTATTTT.

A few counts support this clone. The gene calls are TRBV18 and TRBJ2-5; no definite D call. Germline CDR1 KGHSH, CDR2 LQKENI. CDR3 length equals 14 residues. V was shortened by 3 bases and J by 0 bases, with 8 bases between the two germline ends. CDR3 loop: CASSPRMDQETQYF. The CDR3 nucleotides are TGTGCCAGCTCACCGCGGATGGACCAAGAGACCCAGTACTTC.

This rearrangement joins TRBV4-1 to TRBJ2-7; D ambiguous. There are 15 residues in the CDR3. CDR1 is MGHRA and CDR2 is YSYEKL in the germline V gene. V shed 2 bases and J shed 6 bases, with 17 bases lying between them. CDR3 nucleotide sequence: TGCGCCAGCAGCCAAATCGGCAGAGCATCCCGCGAGCAGTACTTC. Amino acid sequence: CASSQIGRASREQYF.

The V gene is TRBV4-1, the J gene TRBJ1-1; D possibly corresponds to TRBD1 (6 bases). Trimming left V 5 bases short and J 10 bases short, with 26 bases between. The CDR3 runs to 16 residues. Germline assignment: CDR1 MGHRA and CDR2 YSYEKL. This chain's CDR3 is CASSVDLRDWGRVAFF. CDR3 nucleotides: TGCGCCAGCAGCGTAGATCTCCGGGACTGGGGGCGGGTAGCTTTCTTT.

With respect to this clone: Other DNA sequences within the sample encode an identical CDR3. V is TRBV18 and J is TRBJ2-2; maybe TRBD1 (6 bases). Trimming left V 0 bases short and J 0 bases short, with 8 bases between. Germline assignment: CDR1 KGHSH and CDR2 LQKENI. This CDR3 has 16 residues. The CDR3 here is CASSPPSGANTGELFF. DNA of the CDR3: TGTGCCAGCTCACCACCATCAGGGGCGAACACCGGGGAGCTGTTTTTT.

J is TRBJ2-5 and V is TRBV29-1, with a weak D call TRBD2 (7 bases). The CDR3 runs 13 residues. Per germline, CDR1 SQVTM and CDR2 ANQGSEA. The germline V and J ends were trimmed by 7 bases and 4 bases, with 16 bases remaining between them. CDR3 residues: CSGLGGGAETQYF. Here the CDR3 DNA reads TGCAGCGGCCTTGGGGGGGGCGCAGAGACCCAGTACTTC.

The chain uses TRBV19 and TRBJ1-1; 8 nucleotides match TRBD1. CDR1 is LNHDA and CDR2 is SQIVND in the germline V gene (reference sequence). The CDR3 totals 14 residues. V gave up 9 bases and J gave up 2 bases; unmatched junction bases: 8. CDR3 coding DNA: TGTGCCAGCGCGAACAGGGGGTATAACACTGAAGCTTTCTTT. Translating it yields CASANRGYNTEAFF.

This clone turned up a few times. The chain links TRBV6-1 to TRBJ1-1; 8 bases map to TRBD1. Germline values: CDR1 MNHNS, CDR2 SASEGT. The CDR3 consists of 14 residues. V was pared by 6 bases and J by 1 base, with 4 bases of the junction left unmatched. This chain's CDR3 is CASSDRGPNTEAFF. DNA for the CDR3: TGTGCCAGCAGCGACAGGGGACCGAACACTGAAGCTTTCTTT.

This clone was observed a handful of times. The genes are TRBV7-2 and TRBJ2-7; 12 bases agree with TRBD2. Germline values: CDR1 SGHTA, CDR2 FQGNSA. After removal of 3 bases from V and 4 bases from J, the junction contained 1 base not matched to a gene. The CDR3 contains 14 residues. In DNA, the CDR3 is TGTGCCAGCAGCTTGGGACTAGCGGGTTACGAGCAGTACTTC. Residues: CASSLGLAGYEQYF.

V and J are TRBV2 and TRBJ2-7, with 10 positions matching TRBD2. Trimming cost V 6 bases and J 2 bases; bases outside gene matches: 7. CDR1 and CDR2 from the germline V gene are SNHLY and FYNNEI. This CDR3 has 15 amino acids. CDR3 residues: CASRTAGGLAYEQYF. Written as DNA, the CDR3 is TGTGCCAGCAGGACAGCGGGGGGGCTTGCCTACGAGCAGTACTTC.

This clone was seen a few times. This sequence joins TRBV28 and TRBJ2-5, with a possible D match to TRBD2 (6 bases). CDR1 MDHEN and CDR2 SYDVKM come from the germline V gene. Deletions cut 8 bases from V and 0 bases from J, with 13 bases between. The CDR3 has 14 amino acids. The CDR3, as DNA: TGTGCCAGCGGGGGGTGGGGTTACCAAGAGACCCAGTACTTC. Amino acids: CASGGWGYQETQYF.

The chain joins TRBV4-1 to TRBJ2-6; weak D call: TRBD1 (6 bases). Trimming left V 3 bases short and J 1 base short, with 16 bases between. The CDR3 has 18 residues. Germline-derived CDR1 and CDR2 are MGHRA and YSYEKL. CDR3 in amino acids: CASSQLVDSNSGANVLTF. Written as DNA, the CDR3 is TGCGCCAGCAGCCAGCTTGTGGACAGTAATTCTGGGGCCAACGTCCTGACTTTC.

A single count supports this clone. The CDR3 bases are TGCAGCGCCGAAGGGGACAGGGGCTATGGCTACACCTTC. Translation: CSAEGDRGYGYTF. V is TRBV29-1 and J is TRBJ1-2; 10 bases line up with TRBD1. The CDR3 totals 13 residues. The V segment lost 7 bases and the J segment 4 bases; nucleotides outside the gene matches: 6. Looked up from germline, CDR1 is SQVTM and CDR2 is ANQGSEA.

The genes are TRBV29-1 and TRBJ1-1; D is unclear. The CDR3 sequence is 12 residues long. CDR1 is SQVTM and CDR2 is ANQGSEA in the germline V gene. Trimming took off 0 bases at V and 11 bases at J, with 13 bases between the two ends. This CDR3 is CSVEDLLSRAFF. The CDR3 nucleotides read TGCAGCGTTGAAGATCTTCTATCGCGGGCTTTCTTT. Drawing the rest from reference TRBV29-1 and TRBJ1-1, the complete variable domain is SAVISQKPSRDICQRGTSLTIQCQVDSQVTMMFWYRQQPGQSLTLIATANQGSEATYESGFVIDKFPISRPNLTFSTLTVSNMSPEDSSIYLCSVEDLLSRAFFGQGTRLTVV.

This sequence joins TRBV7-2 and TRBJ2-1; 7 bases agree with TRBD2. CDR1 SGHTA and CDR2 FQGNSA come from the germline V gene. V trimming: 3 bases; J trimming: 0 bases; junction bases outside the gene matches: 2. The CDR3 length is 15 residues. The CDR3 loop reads CASSFAGASYNEQFF. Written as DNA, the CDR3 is TGTGCCAGCAGCTTCGCGGGAGCCTCCTACAATGAGCAGTTCTTC.